These T cell receptor beta chains were read from a single sample in a study of OX40 agonist ivuxolimab in advanced cancers. Produced via immunoSEQ multiplex PCR; TCRdb's table is partial and in-frame only. This repertoire shows around 98,000 clones, roughly 85% found once; its top ten account for roughly 0.5%. This sample comprised CD4+ or CD8+ T cells sorted from blood, obtained in a trial of the OX40 agonist ivuxolimab. The receptors originated from an adult with an advanced solid tumor such as melanoma, head and neck, liver or kidney cancer. Both conserved end residues are part of each CDR3. Each record gives: D gene, V gene, clone size, J gene, CDR3 DNA, CDR3 protein. A D gene is named only where the DNA matches it firmly. Rows may omit the clone size; those that give it use once, few, many or a size class.

TRBD1	TRBV5-1	-	TRBJ2-7	TGCGCCAGCAGCTTGGCCGAATCCGGGACAGGGACCATCTACGAGCAGTACTTC	CASSLAESGTGTIYEQYF
TRBD1	TRBV6-6	-	TRBJ2-1	TGTGCCAGCAGTTACCTACGACAGGGGTCATGGCAGTTCTTC	CASSYLRQGSWQFF
-	TRBV7-2	once	TRBJ2-7	TGTGCCAGCAGCTTCCAGGGGCTTTCAGGAGAGCAGTACTTC	CASSFQGLSGEQYF
-	TRBV7-2	-	TRBJ1-2	TGTGCCAGCAGCTTAAGCCCGACGGGGGGAAACAACTATGGCTACACCTTC	CASSLSPTGGNNYGYTF
TRBD2	TRBV6-5	-	TRBJ2-2	TGTGCCAGCAGTTTGGGAGGGCCCGGGGAGCTGTTTTTT	CASSLGGPGELFF
-	TRBV29-1	-	TRBJ1-1	TGCAGCGTTGAGAGTCTAGGGGAGGTCACTGAAGCTTTCTTT	CSVESLGEVTEAFF
-	TRBV28	-	TRBJ1-2	TGTGCCATCAGTGACGGCCCGACACTTATATTGGGCTACACCTTC	CAISDGPTLILGYTF
-	TRBV7-6	-	TRBJ2-5	TGTGCCAGCAGCTTAGTGGCGGGACAAGAGGCCCAGTACTTC	CASSLVAGQEAQYF
-	TRBV7-2	-	TRBJ2-7	TGTGCCAGCAGCCGGGGGAGCTCCTACGAGCAGTACTTC	CASSRGSSYEQYF
TRBD1	TRBV7-3	-	TRBJ1-2	TGTGCCAGCAGCCCGTACTCCGGGACAGGCGGCTCTGGCTACACCTTC	CASSPYSGTGGSGYTF
TRBD1	TRBV10-3	-	TRBJ1-3	TGTGCCATCAGTGAGTCGACAGGGGCTGGAAACACCATATATTTT	CAISESTGAGNTIYF
TRBD1	TRBV7-2	-	TRBJ2-7	TGTGCCAGCAGCTCCGGCAGGGGGACCCACGAGCAGTACTTC	CASSSGRGTHEQYF
TRBD1	TRBV6-5	-	TRBJ1-2	TGTGCCAGCACCACCAGGGGGGGGCGATATGGCTACACCTTC	CASTTRGGRYGYTF
-	TRBV9	few	TRBJ2-3	TGTGCCAGCAGCGTGGGCGGCTTCTCAGATACGCAGTATTTT	CASSVGGFSDTQYF
-	TRBV18	-	TRBJ1-1	TGTGCCAGCTCCCCGAAAGTGGGGGCGTGGAACACTGAAGCTTTCTTT	CASSPKVGAWNTEAFF
TRBD1	TRBV9	-	TRBJ2-1	TGTGCCAGCAGCGTGCCCAATAGGGACAGTCAGGGCAATGAGCAGTTCTTC	CASSVPNRDSQGNEQFF
-	TRBV10-3	-	TRBJ2-5	TGTGCCATCAGTGAGCTTGGTAGGGCGGACGCCGAGACCCAGTACTTC	CAISELGRADAETQYF
-	TRBV9	-	TRBJ2-6	TGTGCCAGCAGCGAGAGGGTGGGAGACTCTGGGGCCAACGTCCTGACTTTC	CASSERVGDSGANVLTF
-	TRBV19	-	TRBJ2-3	TGTGCCAGTAGTATAAGTCTAGCCACAGATACGCAGTATTTT	CASSISLATDTQYF
-	TRBV13	-	TRBJ2-5	TGTGCCAGCAGCTTAGTGGGGGATGTTGGAGAGACCCAGTACTTC	CASSLVGDVGETQYF
TRBD1	TRBV11-2	-	TRBJ2-2	TGTGCCAGCAGCTTAGGGCAGGGGGCTTTTACCGGGGAGCTGTTTTTT	CASSLGQGAFTGELFF
TRBD1	TRBV5-1	once	TRBJ1-2	TGCGCCAGCAGCTTGGACAGGGGAGATGAGGGCTACACCTTC	CASSLDRGDEGYTF
-	TRBV5-6	-	TRBJ1-2	TGTGCCAGCAGCCCCCGACCCCGTGGCGTGGGCTACACCTTC	CASSPRPRGVGYTF
-	TRBV19	-	TRBJ2-7	TGTGCCAGTAGTACAGCTACTAGCTCCTACGAGCAGTACTTC	CASSTATSSYEQYF
TRBD1	TRBV12-5	-	TRBJ2-3	TGTGCTAGTGGACGGCCCGGGACAGGGGGCGAAGATACGCAGTATTTT	CASGRPGTGGEDTQYF
-	TRBV19	-	TRBJ1-1	TGTGCCAGTAAAGGACAGTGGAACACTGAAGCTTTCTTT	CASKGQWNTEAFF
-	TRBV5-1	-	TRBJ1-6	TGCGCCAGCAGCTTGCAAGGCAGCTCCTATAATTCACCCCTCCACTTT	CASSLQGSSYNSPLHF
-	TRBV5-4	-	TRBJ1-3	TGTGCCAGCAGCGCCGCAGGAAACACCATATATTTT	CASSAAGNTIYF
TRBD1	TRBV18	-	TRBJ2-5	TGTGCCAGCTCCTCGCTTACGGACAGGCAAGAGACCCAGTACTTC	CASSSLTDRQETQYF
-	TRBV7-2	-	TRBJ2-5	TGTGCCAGCAGCTTAGTGGGACGGGGCCAAGAGACCCAGTACTTC	CASSLVGRGQETQYF
-	TRBV10-3	-	TRBJ2-5	TGTGCCACCCGGGAGCAAGAGACCCAGTACTTC	CATREQETQYF
-	TRBV10-3	-	TRBJ2-7	TGTGCCATCAGTGAGTCGAGCGCGCAGCAGTACTTC	CAISESSAQQYF
TRBD2	TRBV7-9	once	TRBJ2-3	TGTGCCAGCAGCTTTTCTAGCGGGGGGGGCACAGATACGCAGTATTTT	CASSFSSGGGTDTQYF
-	TRBV18	-	TRBJ2-5	TGTGCCAGCTCACCAAGGCAAAGGGTCCAAGAGACCCAGTACTTC	CASSPRQRVQETQYF
TRBD1	TRBV5-1	-	TRBJ2-3	TGCGCCAGCAGCGTCGGGGACAGGGGTCGGGCAGATACGCAGTATTTT	CASSVGDRGRADTQYF
-	TRBV5-1	-	TRBJ1-1	TGCGCCAGCAGTTGGGACGCGATGCGGAACACTGAAGCTTTCTTT	CASSWDAMRNTEAFF
-	TRBV28	-	TRBJ1-2	TGTGCCAGCAGTTTAGGGGAGGCCTATGGCTACACCTTC	CASSLGEAYGYTF
TRBD1	TRBV6-6	-	TRBJ2-7	TGTGCCAGCAGGAAACCAATCGGGACAGGCTCCTACGAGCAGTACTTC	CASRKPIGTGSYEQYF
TRBD1	TRBV12-5	-	TRBJ2-5	TGTGCTAGTGGTTGGGGACAGCCGCTGCTCGAGACCCAGTACTTC	CASGWGQPLLETQYF
-	TRBV7-9	-	TRBJ2-7	TGTGCCAGCAGCTTTACGGGGTACGAGCAGTACTTC	CASSFTGYEQYF
TRBD1	TRBV6-6	once	TRBJ2-5	TGTGCCAGCAGCCGGGACAGGGGTAAAGAGACCCAGTACTTC	CASSRDRGKETQYF
-	TRBV9	-	TRBJ2-2	TGTGCCAGCAGCGTAGCTCCTTGGGACACCGGGGAGCTGTTTTTT	CASSVAPWDTGELFF
TRBD1	TRBV6-5	few	TRBJ1-2	TGTGCCAGCAGTTACCATCCCGCGACAGGGGCCGGCTACACCTTC	CASSYHPATGAGYTF
-	TRBV5-1	once	TRBJ1-2	TGCGCCAGCAGGTACTATCCGGGACACGTAGAACTCGGGTATGGCTACACCTTC	CASRYYPGHVELGYGYTF
-	TRBV9	-	TRBJ1-1	TGTGCCAGCAGCGGTTCCGGGGGCGCGTCGTCAGCTTTCTTT	CASSGSGGASSAFF
TRBD2	TRBV7-2	-	TRBJ2-1	TGTGCCAGCAGCGCCACTAGCGGGGGGAACAATGAGCAGTTCTTC	CASSATSGGNNEQFF
-	TRBV2	-	TRBJ2-1	TGTGCCAGCAGCGGACTTGGGAGCTCCTACAATGAGCAGTTCTTC	CASSGLGSSYNEQFF
-	TRBV6-1	-	TRBJ1-5	TGTGCCAGCAGTGGCACTAAAGATCAGCCCCAGCATTTT	CASSGTKDQPQHF